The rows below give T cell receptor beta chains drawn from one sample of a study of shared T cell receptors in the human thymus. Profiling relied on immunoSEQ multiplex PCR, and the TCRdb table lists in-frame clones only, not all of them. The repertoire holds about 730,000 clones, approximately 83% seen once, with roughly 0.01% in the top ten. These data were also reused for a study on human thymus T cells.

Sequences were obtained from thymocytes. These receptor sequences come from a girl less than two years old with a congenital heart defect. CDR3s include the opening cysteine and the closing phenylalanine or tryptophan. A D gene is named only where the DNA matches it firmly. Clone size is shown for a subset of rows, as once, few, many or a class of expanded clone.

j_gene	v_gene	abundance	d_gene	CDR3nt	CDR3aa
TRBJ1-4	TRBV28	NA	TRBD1	TGTGCCAGCAGTTTGAACAGGGGGGTGACTAATGAAAAACTGTTTTTT	CASSLNRGVTNEKLFF
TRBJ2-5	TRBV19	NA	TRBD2	TGTGCCAGTAGCGGACTAGCGGTCGGGAGTCGGGAGACCCAGTACTTC	CASSGLAVGSRETQYF
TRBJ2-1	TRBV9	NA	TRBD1	TGTGCCAGCAGCCGCAAACCTCCCCGGGACAGACTGTACAATGAGCAGTTCTTC	CASSRKPPRDRLYNEQFF
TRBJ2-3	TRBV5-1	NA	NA	TGCGCCAGCAGCTTGGGTCTAGCCCACACAGATACGCAGTATTTT	CASSLGLAHTDTQYF
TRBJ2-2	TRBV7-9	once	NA	TGTGCCAGCAGTCACAAGGACAGCACCGGGGAGCTGTTTTTT	CASSHKDSTGELFF
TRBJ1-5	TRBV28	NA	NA	TGTGCCAGCAGTTTATCTGCCAATGAGACAACCAACCCATCTCAGCCCCAGCATTTT	CASSLSANETTNPSQPQHF
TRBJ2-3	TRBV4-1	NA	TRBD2	TGCGCCAGCAGCCCCTCAGCGGGGACTATATCTAGCACAGATACGCAGTATTTT	CASSPSAGTISSTDTQYF
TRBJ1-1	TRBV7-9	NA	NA	TGTGCCAGTACCAACCGGGGGGGGGCGGTTATGAACACTGAAGCTTTCTTT	CASTNRGGAVMNTEAFF
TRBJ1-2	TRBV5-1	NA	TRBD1	TGCGCCAGCAGCTTGAGGCGCAGACAGGGGGTCTATGGCTACACCTTC	CASSLRRRQGVYGYTF
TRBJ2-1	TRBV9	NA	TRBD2	TGTGCCAGCAGCGCGCCCTACCCGGCTGGGGAGGGTCGTCCGTTATGGGTAGTTGAGCAGTTCTTC	CASSAPYPAGEGRPLWVVEQFF
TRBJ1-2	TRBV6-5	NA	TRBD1	TGTGCCAGCAGCCCGGGAGCGGGACAGGTATACTACACCTTC	CASSPGAGQVYYTF
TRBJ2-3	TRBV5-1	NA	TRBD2	TGCGCCAGCAGCTTTATAGCGGAGGCGGGGGACCTTACTAGCACAGATACGCAGTATTTT	CASSFIAEAGDLTSTDTQYF
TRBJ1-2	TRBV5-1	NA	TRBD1	TGCGCCAGCAGCTGGAGGGGGCGGGGAAATGGCTACACCTTC	CASSWRGRGNGYTF
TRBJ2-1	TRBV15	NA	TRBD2	TGTGCCACCAGCAGAGCCAAAGCGGGGGGGTTTAGTGAGCAGTTCTTC	CATSRAKAGGFSEQFF
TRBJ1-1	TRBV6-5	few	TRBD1	TGTGCCAGCAGTTACCGCCTGGGGACAGGGGGCCTCGGAGCTTTCTTT	CASSYRLGTGGLGAFF
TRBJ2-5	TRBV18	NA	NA	TGTGCCAGCTCACCCTCGGGACAAGAGACCCAGTACTTC	CASSPSGQETQYF
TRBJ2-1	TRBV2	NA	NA	TGTGCCAGCAGTGAAATTTTGGCCGACAATGAGCAGTTCTTC	CASSEILADNEQFF
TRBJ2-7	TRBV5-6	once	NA	TGTGCCAGCAGCCCCCCGGACAGCTACGAGCAGTACTTC	CASSPPDSYEQYF
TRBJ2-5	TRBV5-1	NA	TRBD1	TGCGCCAGCAGCTATTCGACAGGGGACGAGACCCAGTACTTC	CASSYSTGDETQYF
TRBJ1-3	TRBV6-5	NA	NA	TGTGCCAGCAGTTACTCGTCCGATTCGGGTGGAAACACCATATATTTT	CASSYSSDSGGNTIYF
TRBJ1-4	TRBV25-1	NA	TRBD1	TGTGCCAGCAGTGAAGGAGGGGACAGGGGAGCAACTAATGAAAAACTGTTTTTT	CASSEGGDRGATNEKLFF
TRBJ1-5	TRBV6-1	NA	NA	TGTGCCACATTCCCTGTGGGGGGTCAGCCCCAGCATTTT	CATFPVGGQPQHF
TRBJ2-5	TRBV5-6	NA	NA	TGTGCCAGCAGCTTGTCCAGCGTAAGAGAGACCCAGTACTTC	CASSLSSVRETQYF
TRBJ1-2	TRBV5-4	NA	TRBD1	TGTGCCAGCAGCTACCGAATTACAGGGGATTCTGGCTACACCTTC	CASSYRITGDSGYTF
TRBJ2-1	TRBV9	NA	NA	TGTGCCAGCAGCGTAGAAGCTCCGTGCAATGAGCAGTTCTTC	CASSVEAPCNEQFF
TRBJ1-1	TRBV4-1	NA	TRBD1	TGCGCCAGCAGCCAACGTGGGCCGACAGGGTTAGTCATGAACACTGAAGCTTTCTTT	CASSQRGPTGLVMNTEAFF
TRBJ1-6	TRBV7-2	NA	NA	TGTGCCAGCAGCTTAGTGTTTCCAGGGGACCCTCCACCCCTCCACTTT	CASSLVFPGDPPPLHF
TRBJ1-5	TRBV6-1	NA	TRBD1	TGTGCCAGCAGTGAGCCGTCGGACAGGGGGCGAAGCAATCAGCCCCAGCATTTT	CASSEPSDRGRSNQPQHF
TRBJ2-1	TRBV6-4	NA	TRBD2	TGTGCCAGCAGTGACTCCGGGATGACTAGCGGGGGGGTAAATGAGCAGTTCTTC	CASSDSGMTSGGVNEQFF
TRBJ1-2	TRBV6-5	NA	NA	TGTGCCACAGGTGGGGGAGGGTATGACTATGGCTACACCTTC	CATGGGGYDYGYTF
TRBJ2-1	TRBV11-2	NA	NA	TGTGCCAGCAGCTCCACCCCCGGTGAGCAGTTCTTC	CASSSTPGEQFF
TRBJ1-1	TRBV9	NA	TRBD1	TGTGCCAGCAGCAAAAGGGCGGACAGGGAGAGCGGAGCTTTCTTT	CASSKRADRESGAFF